One and the same sample provided the 18 T cell receptor beta chains below, sequenced in a study of cytomegalovirus exposure and HLA in healthy donors. PCR was performed using 60 Vbeta and 13 Jbeta primers. Assay: immunoSEQ multiplex PCR; the TCRdb copy retains only in-frame clones and omits some. The sample features approximately 52,000 clones, with around 10% in its top ten. Sequencing used PBMCs. The receptors were sampled from a man in his fifties in good health and CMV-seropositive.

V usage is TRBV5-4 and J usage is TRBJ1-2; tentatively, D is TRBD1 (6 bases). The CDR3 totals 13 residues. Germline values: CDR1 SGHNT, CDR2 YYREEE (reference sequence). The V gene lost 1 base and the J gene lost 2 bases, with 6 bases spanning the gap. CDR3 nucleotides: TGTGCCAGCAGCTTGCAGGGGAACTATGGCTACACCTTC. The encoded protein is CASSLQGNYGYTF.

The genes are TRBV2 and TRBJ1-1, with 7 bases that match TRBD1. Per the germline V gene, CDR1 is SNHLY and CDR2 is FYNNEI. CDR3 length: 14 amino acids. J gave up 5 bases and V 5 bases, and 8 bases lay outside the gene matches. The CDR3 region is CASSSFAGGTEAFF. As DNA, the CDR3 is TGTGCCAGCAGTTCCTTTGCAGGGGGGACTGAAGCTTTCTTT.

The chain recombines TRBV7-9 with TRBJ1-5; TRBD1 agrees at 7 bases. The CDR3 loop spans 15 amino acids. Germline values: CDR1 SEHNR, CDR2 FQNEAQ (reference sequence). The junction had 4 bases not matched to a gene; V was cut back by 2 bases and J by 3 bases. CDR3: CASSLQGGSNQPQHF. The DNA for the CDR3 is TGTGCCAGCAGCTTACAGGGGGGCTCCAATCAGCCCCAGCATTTT.

The rearrangement links TRBV7-9 to TRBJ1-4; D ambiguous. Germline V gene lookup returns CDR1 SEHNR and CDR2 FQNEAQ (reference sequence). This CDR3 has 11 amino acids. The V gene lost 9 bases and the J gene lost 7 bases, with 9 bases spanning the gap. The CDR3 DNA reads as TGTGCCAGAAGCCTCGGTGAAAAACTGTTTTTT. This codes for CARSLGEKLFF.

This rearrangement joins TRBV23-1 to TRBJ2-5; TRBD2 aligns across 7 bases. TRBV23-1 is an open reading frame, and its role is uncertain. The CDR3 loop spans 20 amino acids. The trim removed 2 bases at V and 5 bases at J, leaving 23 bases unmatched. CDR3 in DNA: TGCGCCAGCAGTCAAGATTCGGTCAGCAGGACTAGAGGGAGTGTGGAGACCCAGTACTTC. Its translation is CASSQDSVSRTRGSVETQYF.

The chain links TRBV29-1 to TRBJ1-1; D perhaps matches TRBD1 (5 bases). V lost 7 bases, J lost 0 bases, and 9 bases lay in between. The CDR3 length is 12 residues. The germline CDR1 and CDR2 sequences are SQVTM and ANQGSEA. This CDR3 reads CSAGFLNTEAFF. The CDR3, as DNA: TGCAGCGCAGGGTTCCTGAACACTGAAGCTTTCTTT. The complete variable domain, with remaining parts taken from reference TRBV29-1 and TRBJ1-1, reads SAVISQKPSRDICQRGTSLTIQCQVDSQVTMMFWYRQQPGQSLTLIATANQGSEATYESGFVIDKFPISRPNLTFSTLTVSNMSPEDSSIYLCSAGFLNTEAFFGQGTRLTVV.

V is TRBV25-1 and J is TRBJ2-7, with no clear D. Trimming stripped 2 bases from V and 5 bases from J, with 16 bases between. The CDR3 has 15 amino acids. Germline loops: CDR1 MGHDK, CDR2 SYGVNS. This CDR3 reads CASSERRQRVHEQYF. CDR3 DNA: TGTGCCAGCAGTGAAAGGCGACAACGAGTCCACGAGCAGTACTTC.

V and J are TRBV4-3 and TRBJ2-3, with 8 bases identical to TRBD2. The ends lost 4 bases at V and 6 bases at J; junction bases unmatched: 12. Germline V CDR1 and CDR2: LGHNA, YSLEER. The CDR3 totals 16 residues. The CDR3 protein is CASSPGLVGGLDTQYF. DNA of the CDR3: TGCGCCAGCAGCCCGGGACTAGTGGGGGGCCTGGATACGCAGTATTTT.

The CDR3 region has the DNA TGTGCCAGCAGCCAGGCAACAGGGGGCGCAAGGTACAATGAGCAGTTCTTC. Translation gives CASSQATGGARYNEQFF. This sequence joins TRBV4-2 and TRBJ2-1; 9 bases are shared with TRBD1. J lost 4 bases, V lost 3 bases, and 10 bases had no gene match. The germline V gene encodes CDR1 LGHNA and CDR2 YNFKEQ. This CDR3 is built from 17 residues.

The rearrangement joins TRBV6-5 to TRBJ2-3; 9 bases agree with TRBD1. Trimming took 8 bases from V and 3 from J; bases not matched to a gene: 9. The CDR3 runs to 15 residues. Germline V gene sequence: CDR1 MNHEY, CDR2 SVGAGI. The CDR3 region has the DNA TGTGCCAGCCGCTCGGGACAGGGAAGGACAGATACGCAGTATTTT. This translates into CASRSGQGRTDTQYF.

The CDR3 nucleotides read TGTGCCTGGAGGCCCCATAGCTCCTACGAGCAGTACTTC. Its protein is CAWRPHSSYEQYF. The chain links TRBV30 to TRBJ2-7; D gene unclear. The CDR3 has 13 amino acids. Trimming pared 3 bases from V and 0 bases from J, leaving 9 bases between. Looked up from germline, CDR1 is GTSNPN and CDR2 is SVGIG (reference sequence).

The gene calls are TRBV7-9 and TRBJ1-1; D gene ambiguous. With 1 base removed from V and 7 bases from J, the gap between germline ends came to 7 bases. CDR1 and CDR2 from the germline V gene are SEHNR and FQNEAQ (reference sequence). This CDR3 has 12 amino acids. The CDR3 loop reads CASSLERGEAFF. The CDR3 DNA sequence: TGTGCCAGCAGCTTAGAAAGAGGTGAAGCTTTCTTT.

V gene TRBV18 combines with J gene TRBJ2-2, with D maybe TRBD2 (6 bases). Trimming took 6 bases from V and 0 from J, leaving 11 bases between them. The CDR3 covers 15 residues. CDR1 and CDR2 (germline): KGHSH, LQKENI. CDR3 in DNA: TGTGCCAGCTCGCGCCTAGCGACGAACACCGGGGAGCTGTTTTTT. Protein: CASSRLATNTGELFF.

V usage is TRBV7-9 and J usage is TRBJ2-7; D is perhaps TRBD1 (5 bases). The CDR3 runs 15 residues. V lost 5 bases and J lost 2, with 16 bases in between. Germline V gene sequence: CDR1 SEHNR, CDR2 FQNEAQ (reference sequence). CDR3 amino acids: CASSPIGVAAYEQYF. CDR3 nucleotides: TGTGCCAGCAGCCCGATAGGGGTCGCCGCCTACGAGCAGTACTTC.

The rearrangement joins TRBV9 to TRBJ1-1, with TRBD1 matching over 7 bases. Per germline, CDR1 SGDLS and CDR2 YYNGEE. Trimming took 0 bases from V and 6 from J; bases not matched to a gene: 2. The CDR3 covers 13 residues. CDR3 DNA sequence: TGTGCCAGCAGCGTAGAAGGGACAGCTGAAGCTTTCTTT. Translated: CASSVEGTAEAFF. The full variable domain, rest sourced from reference TRBV9 and TRBJ1-1, is DSGVTQTPKHLITATGQRVTLRCSPRSGDLSVYWYQQSLDQGLQFLIQYYNGEERAKGNILERFSAQQFPDLHSELNLSSLELGDSALYFCASSVEGTAEAFFGQGTRLTVV.

This chain uses TRBV9 with TRBJ1-1, with D unclear. The V gene lost 7 bases and the J gene lost 7 bases, with 14 bases spanning the gap. Germline values: CDR1 SGDLS, CDR2 YYNGEE. This CDR3 region has 12 residues. The CDR3 region has the DNA TGTGCCAGCGGCTCTGAAGCAGGTGAAGCTTTCTTT. Translated, it gives CASGSEAGEAFF. The variable domain in full, completed from reference TRBV9 and TRBJ1-1, reads DSGVTQTPKHLITATGQRVTLRCSPRSGDLSVYWYQQSLDQGLQFLIQYYNGEERAKGNILERFSAQQFPDLHSELNLSSLELGDSALYFCASGSEAGEAFFGQGTRLTVV.

CDR3 residues: CASSLRDEQYF. CDR3 in DNA: TGTGCCAGCAGCTTACGAGACGAGCAGTACTTC. The rearrangement uses TRBV7-6 and TRBJ2-7; D remains ambiguous. Germline V lookup: CDR1 SGHVS, CDR2 FNYEAQ. Deletions cut 2 bases from V and 5 bases from J, with 4 bases between. CDR3 length equals 11 residues. The full variable domain, in which reference TRBV7-6 and TRBJ2-7 provide the parts outside the CDR3, is GAGVSQSPRYKVTKRGQDVALRCDPISGHVSLYWYRQALGQGPEFLTYFNYEAQQDKSGLPNDRFSAERPEGSISTLTIQRTEQRDSAMYRCASSLRDEQYFGPGTRLTVT.

This rearrangement joins TRBV4-3 to TRBJ2-7; a possible D gene is TRBD2 (7 bases). The V and J ends lost 0 bases and 6 bases respectively, with 21 bases between them. The CDR3 sequence is 17 residues long. Germline loops: CDR1 LGHNA, CDR2 YSLEER. The CDR3 DNA reads TGCGCCAGCAGCCAAGATGTTTGGGAAAGGGGGGAGGGCGAGCAGTACTTC. Encoded protein: CASSQDVWERGEGEQYF.